These 27 T cell receptor beta chains share one sample of origin, sequenced in a study of T cell responses to AZD1222 COVID-19 vaccine. Sequencing used immunoSEQ multiplex PCR; TCRdb keeps in-frame clones, though not all of them. The top ten hold 5% to 5.5% of the sample, which has some 110,000 clones, about nine tenths seen once. Specimen: peripheral blood, collected on day 0 of AZD1222 vaccination. These receptors originate from an adult in good health.

The CDR3 DNA sequence: TGTGCCATGGCGGGGGCTTTCTTT. Amino acid sequence: CAMAGAFF. The chain employs TRBV21-1 and TRBJ1-1. TRBV21-1 is noted as a pseudogene. The CDR3 is made up of 8 amino acids.

The chain couples TRBV20-1 to TRBJ2-7, with a tentative D call TRBD1 (6 bases). V gave up 3 bases and J gave up 2 bases, with 11 bases separating them. The CDR3 length is 13 residues. Germline V lookup: CDR1 DFQATT, CDR2 SNEGSKA (reference sequence). This CDR3 reads CSASTGTTYEQYF. The CDR3 region has the DNA TGCAGTGCTAGTACCGGGACAACCTACGAGCAGTACTTC.

V gene TRBV18 combines with J gene TRBJ1-3; maybe TRBD1 (5 bases). Germline CDR1 is KGHSH and CDR2 is LQKENI. The CDR3 loop spans 15 amino acids. V lost 3 bases and J 3 bases, leaving 12 bases between the germline ends. The DNA of the CDR3 is TGTGCCAGCTCACCCCCGAGGGGAAATGGAAACACCATATATTTT. This encodes CASSPPRGNGNTIYF.

V usage is TRBV14 and J usage is TRBJ2-3; D is undetermined. There are 16 residues in the CDR3. Germline values: CDR1 SGHDN, CDR2 FVKESK. Trimming removed 4 bases at V and 1 base at J, with 15 bases between. Written as DNA, the CDR3 is TGTGCCAGCAGCCCCCCCACCCGCGGACGCACAGATACGCAGTATTTT. Translating it yields CASSPPTRGRTDTQYF. Supplemented by reference TRBV14 and TRBJ2-3, the full variable domain reads EAGVTQFPSHSVIEKGQTVTLRCDPISGHDNLYWYRRVMGKEIKFLLHFVKESKQDESGMPNNRFLAERTGGTYSTLKVQPAELEDSGVYFCASSPPTRGRTDTQYFGPGTRLTVL.

The J gene is TRBJ2-7, the V gene TRBV4-2; D perhaps matches TRBD2 (5 bases). Germline CDR1 LGHNA, CDR2 YNFKEQ. Trimming removed 5 bases at V and 5 bases at J, with 28 bases between. The CDR3 is made up of 18 amino acids. CDR3 bases: TGTGCCAGCAGCGGAGTGCCCGCGAGGGAGAGGGTATTCCACGAGCAGTACTTC. Its protein product is CASSGVPARERVFHEQYF.

The chain combines TRBV19 with TRBJ1-2; possibly TRBD1 for D (5 bases). Trimming removed 2 bases from V and 0 bases from J, with 10 bases in between. The CDR3 is 15 residues long. The germline V gene encodes CDR1 LNHDA and CDR2 SQIVND (reference sequence). The CDR3 loop is CASSISQGANYGYTF. The CDR3 region has the DNA TGTGCCAGTAGTATATCGCAGGGCGCTAACTATGGCTACACCTTC. The entire variable domain, with the rest obtained from reference TRBV19 and TRBJ1-2, is as follows: DGGITQSPKYLFRKEGQNVTLSCEQNLNHDAMYWYRQDPGQGLRLIYYSQIVNDFQKGDIAEGYSVSREKKESFPLTVTSAQKNPTAFYLCASSISQGANYGYTFGSGTRLTVV.

This chain uses TRBV18 with TRBJ1-1; TRBD1 agrees at 9 bases. Germline CDR1 KGHSH, CDR2 LQKENI. This CDR3 spans 16 amino acids. V trimming: 4 bases; J trimming: 1 base; junction bases outside the gene matches: 7. The CDR3 region has the DNA TGTGCCAGCTCACTCGGGACAGGGCGGGGGAACACTGAAGCTTTCTTT. This encodes CASSLGTGRGNTEAFF.

The V gene is TRBV28, the J gene TRBJ1-2; D unresolved. The CDR3 runs to 14 residues. V shed 5 bases and J shed 4 bases, with 14 bases lying between them. Per the germline V gene, CDR1 is MDHEN and CDR2 is SYDVKM. The CDR3 coding sequence is TGTGCCAGCAGTGGGCCGACAAGGGTCTATGGCTACACCTTC. This gives the protein CASSGPTRVYGYTF.

This sequence joins TRBV28 and TRBJ1-5, with D possibly matching TRBD1 (5 bases). The germline V gene encodes CDR1 MDHEN and CDR2 SYDVKM. The V and J ends lost 4 bases and 5 bases respectively, with 15 bases between them. The CDR3 contains 15 residues. The CDR3 DNA follows: TGTGCCAGCAGTTCAGATGGGGCAGCCGATCAGCCCCAGCATTTT. This encodes CASSSDGAADQPQHF.

V and J are TRBV4-2 and TRBJ2-3, with D possibly TRBD2 on 6 matching bases. Germline CDR1 is LGHNA and CDR2 is YNFKEQ. The CDR3 sequence is 15 residues long. V shed 1 base and J shed 0 bases, with 8 bases lying between them. CDR3: CASSQAGVSTDTQYF. The CDR3 bases are TGTGCCAGCAGCCAAGCGGGGGTTAGCACAGATACGCAGTATTTT.

The gene calls are TRBV12-5 and TRBJ2-2; 10 bases map to TRBD1. Germline V gene data show CDR1 as LGHNT and CDR2 as FRNRAP. The CDR3 is made up of 15 amino acids. Trimming removed 7 bases from V and 3 bases from J; junction bases left unmatched: 5. The CDR3 nucleotides are TGTGCTAGTGAAATCGGGACAGGGGACACCGGGGAGCTGTTTTTT. Protein: CASEIGTGDTGELFF.

The chain is built from TRBV7-9 and TRBJ1-6, with TRBD1 identical over 9 bases. The V and J ends lost 5 bases and 9 bases, in that order; junction bases with no gene match: 5. In germline, CDR1 is SEHNR, CDR2 FQNEAQ (reference sequence). The CDR3 consists of 14 residues. The CDR3 reads CASSPGQGTSPLHF. CDR3 DNA: TGTGCCAGCAGCCCAGGACAGGGGACTTCACCCCTCCACTTT.

This chain uses TRBV5-1 with TRBJ1-1; possible D gene TRBD1, 6 bases. The CDR3 contains 15 residues. Germline CDR1 and CDR2: SGHRS and YFSETQ. Trimming took 1 base from V and 0 from J, leaving 10 bases between them. CDR3 sequence (DNA): TGCGCCAGCAGCTTGCTCGGACAGATGAACACTGAAGCTTTCTTT. As protein: CASSLLGQMNTEAFF. Based on the CDR3 plus reference TRBV5-1 and TRBJ1-1, the full variable domain is KAGVTQTPRYLIKTRGQQVTLSCSPISGHRSVSWYQQTPGQGLQFLFEYFSETQRNKGNFPGRFSGRQFSNSRSEMNVSTLELGDSALYLCASSLLGQMNTEAFFGQGTRLTVV.

The chain combines TRBV7-6 with TRBJ2-1, with D possibly being TRBD1 or TRBD2 (5 bases each). CDR1 is SGHVS, CDR2 FNYEAQ, per germline. This CDR3 has 14 amino acids. Trimming pared 0 bases from V and 7 bases from J, leaving 10 bases between. The CDR3 spells CASSLAGPINEQFF. The CDR3 nucleotides read TGTGCCAGCAGCTTAGCGGGACCAATAAATGAGCAGTTCTTC.

The V gene is TRBV14, the J gene TRBJ1-1; D gene ambiguous. V lost 0 bases and J lost 1, with 3 bases in between. Germline lookup yields CDR1 SGHDN and CDR2 FVKESK. The CDR3 contains 13 residues. In DNA form, the CDR3 reads TGTGCCAGCAGCCAAGATTGGAACACTGAAGCTTTCTTT. Its translation: CASSQDWNTEAFF.

In this sample, this clone turned up a few times. The V and J genes are TRBV18 and TRBJ1-2; 7 bases fit TRBD1. Germline CDR1 KGHSH, CDR2 LQKENI. The CDR3 runs to 14 residues. Trimming took 2 bases from V and 6 from J; bases not matched to a gene: 6. CDR3 protein: CASSPMGTDNGYTF. In nucleotides, the CDR3 is TGTGCCAGCTCACCAATGGGGACAGACAATGGCTACACCTTC.

V gene TRBV7-8 combines with J gene TRBJ1-4; TRBD1 aligns across 9 bases. V shed 2 bases and J 7 bases; nucleotides not matched to a gene: 2. The CDR3 extends over 14 amino acids. Germline loops: CDR1 SGHVS, CDR2 FQNEAQ. CDR3 protein: CASSLSGQGEKLFF. CDR3 sequence (DNA): TGTGCCAGCAGCTTATCGGGACAGGGTGAAAAACTGTTTTTT.

The chain recombines TRBV5-4 with TRBJ1-5; D is possibly TRBD1 (6 bases). CDR3 length: 14 amino acids. CDR1 and CDR2 from the germline V gene are SGHNT and YYREEE (reference sequence). Trimming left V 1 base short and J 7 bases short, with 12 bases between. The CDR3 DNA reads TGTGCCAGCAGCTTGCCAGGGGATGGACAGCCCCAGCATTTT. Protein product: CASSLPGDGQPQHF.

The chain carries TRBV6-5 and TRBJ2-1; TRBD2 matches 7 bases. CDR3 length: 14 residues. After removal of 5 bases from V and 2 bases from J, the junction contained 3 bases not matched to a gene. Germline V gives CDR1 MNHEY, CDR2 SVGAGI. DNA of the CDR3: TGTGCCAGCAGTACCGGGACTACCTACAATGAGCAGTTCTTC. Translated: CASSTGTTYNEQFF.

The chain joins TRBV28 to TRBJ2-3, with TRBD2 matching over 12 bases. Germline V gene data show CDR1 as MDHEN and CDR2 as SYDVKM. J was trimmed by 4 bases and V by 3 bases; bases with no gene match: 8. The CDR3 loop spans 17 amino acids. The CDR3 sequence: CASSLGASGREADTQYF. In DNA, the CDR3 is TGTGCCAGCAGTTTGGGGGCTAGCGGGAGGGAGGCAGATACGCAGTATTTT.

V usage is TRBV27 and J usage is TRBJ2-2; D is unclear. CDR1 and CDR2 (germline): MNHEY, SMNVEV (reference sequence). There are 12 residues in the CDR3. V lost 3 bases to trimming and J lost 4 bases, with 3 bases between them. The CDR3 protein is CASSFGTGELFF. The CDR3 coding sequence is TGTGCCAGCAGTTTTGGCACCGGGGAGCTGTTTTTT.

Ten or more counts support this clone. Other DNA sequences in this sample translate to the same CDR3. V is TRBV25-1 and J is TRBJ1-5; D perhaps matches TRBD1 (5 bases). The germline gives CDR1 MGHDK, CDR2 SYGVNS. There are 14 residues in the CDR3. The germline V and J ends were trimmed by 3 bases and 7 bases, with 13 bases remaining between them. CDR3 nucleotide sequence: TGTGCCAGCAGTGATAGGGGCGCCGCCCAGCCCCAGCATTTT. It is translated as CASSDRGAAQPQHF. Using reference TRBV25-1 and TRBJ1-5 for the parts outside the CDR3, the full variable domain is EADIYQTPRYLVIGTGKKITLECSQTMGHDKMYWYQQDPGMELHLIHYSYGVNSTEKGDLSSESTVSRIRTEHFPLTLESARPSHTSQYLCASSDRGAAQPQHFGDGTRLSIL.

V gene TRBV12-3 or TRBV12-4 combines with J gene TRBJ1-1; maybe TRBD1 (5 bases). There are 13 residues in the CDR3. The V gene lost 6 bases and the J gene lost 6 bases, with 14 bases spanning the gap. CDR3 residues: CASRGTEKSEAFF. CDR3 sequence (DNA): TGTGCCAGCAGGGGGACCGAGAAGTCTGAAGCTTTCTTT.

This chain links TRBV5-1 with TRBJ2-3, with 12 bases matching TRBD2. J was trimmed by 4 bases and V by 4 bases; bases with no gene match: 7. The CDR3 is 16 residues long. Germline V gene sequence: CDR1 SGHRS, CDR2 YFSETQ. The CDR3, as DNA: TGCGCCAGCAGCCCTTCGCTAGCGGGAGGGGCAGATACGCAGTATTTT. Its protein product is CASSPSLAGGADTQYF.

This clone has a handful of counts. The gene calls are TRBV6-5 and TRBJ1-6; 7 nucleotides agree with TRBD1. The CDR3 runs to 15 residues. With 2 bases clipped from V and 5 bases from J, the junction kept 3 bases outside the gene matches. Looked up from germline, CDR1 is MNHEY and CDR2 is SVGAGI. The CDR3 reads CASSYLTGDNSPLHF. In DNA, the CDR3 is TGTGCCAGCAGTTACCTTACAGGGGATAATTCACCCCTCCACTTT.

The chain couples TRBV9 to TRBJ2-7; 7 positions match TRBD2. There are 15 residues in the CDR3. CDR1 SGDLS and CDR2 YYNGEE come from the germline V gene. Trimming took 3 bases from V and 3 from J; bases not matched to a gene: 9. CDR3 loop: CASSGSAGANYEQYF. The CDR3 DNA reads as TGTGCCAGCAGCGGCAGCGCGGGAGCAAACTACGAGCAGTACTTC.

The chain has TRBV28 and TRBJ2-2; D not resolved. Deletions cut 5 bases from V and 0 bases from J, with 16 bases between. The CDR3 covers 17 residues. Germline V gives CDR1 MDHEN, CDR2 SYDVKM. CDR3 coding DNA: TGTGCCAGCAGTCCCCTCCGGATAGCCGCGAACACCGGGGAGCTGTTTTTT. Protein: CASSPLRIAANTGELFF.